This entry lists 28 T cell receptor beta chains sequenced from one sample in a study of shared clonotypes between healthy human individuals. The method was immunoSEQ multiplex PCR; TCRdb's version includes in-frame clones alone and lacks a portion of them. The sample has approximately 110,000 clones, about 67% seen once; the top ten hold approximately 25%. The sequenced sample consisted of memory CD8+ T cells sorted from blood. Subset specified: CD45RO+ cells pooled with CCR7-negative TemRA cells. These receptor sequences come from a woman aged 25 to 45 in good health.

The J gene is TRBJ1-5, the V gene TRBV28; D unclear. Germline V gene sequence: CDR1 MDHEN, CDR2 SYDVKM. V was cut by 5 bases and J by 0 bases, with 17 bases left in between. The CDR3 contains 17 residues. The CDR3 spells CASSHGSSPYSNQPQHF. CDR3 bases: TGTGCCAGCAGTCATGGGAGTTCTCCATATAGCAATCAGCCCCAGCATTTT.

CDR3 coding DNA: TGTGCAAGTCGTCCTACTGAGCGGTACTCCTACGAGCAGTACTTC. Translating it yields CASRPTERYSYEQYF. V usage is TRBV12-2 and J usage is TRBJ2-7; the table gives TRBD2 as D, unverified against the DNA. TRBV12-2 is shown as a pseudogene. This CDR3 comprises 15 residues.

This clone was observed many times. The rearrangement joins TRBV5-1 to TRBJ2-1; D might be TRBD2 (7 bases). From germline, CDR1 is SGHRS and CDR2 YFSETQ. This CDR3 region has 16 residues. Trimming shortened V by 4 bases and J by 5 bases, and 19 bases separated the two germline ends. This CDR3 reads CASSPRTRGADNEQFF. For the CDR3, the DNA is TGCGCCAGCAGCCCCCGGACTAGGGGGGCCGACAATGAGCAGTTCTTC. The entire variable domain, with the rest obtained from reference TRBV5-1 and TRBJ2-1, is as follows: KAGVTQTPRYLIKTRGQQVTLSCSPISGHRSVSWYQQTPGQGLQFLFEYFSETQRNKGNFPGRFSGRQFSNSRSEMNVSTLELGDSALYLCASSPRTRGADNEQFFGPGTRLTVL.

V is TRBV4-2 and J is TRBJ2-7; possibly TRBD2 for D (6 bases). CDR1 is LGHNA and CDR2 is YNFKEQ in the germline V gene. The CDR3 loop spans 14 amino acids. The V end lost 0 bases, the J end lost 3 bases, and 9 bases lay between the germline ends. CDR3 loop: CASSQEKDYYEQYF. In DNA, the CDR3 is TGTGCCAGCAGCCAAGAGAAGGACTACTACGAGCAGTACTTC.

This clone was counted once. This chain links TRBV28 with TRBJ2-7; 7 nucleotides match TRBD1. The V segment lost 1 base and the J segment 2 bases; nucleotides outside the gene matches: 14. The CDR3 extends over 18 amino acids. Germline assignment: CDR1 MDHEN and CDR2 SYDVKM. CDR3 nucleotides: TGTGCCAGCAGTTTATCTTTGACGGAACTCACAGGGGCCTACGAGCAGTACTTC. Residues: CASSLSLTELTGAYEQYF.

This sequence joins TRBV7-2 and TRBJ2-7; 13 bases fit TRBD2. V was clipped by 5 bases and J by 3 bases; unmatched bases: 4. The CDR3 has 15 residues. The germline V gene encodes CDR1 SGHTA and CDR2 FQGNSA. The CDR3 loop reads CASSEGLAGYYEQYF. CDR3 sequence (DNA): TGTGCCAGCAGCGAGGGACTAGCGGGATACTACGAGCAGTACTTC.

This chain joins TRBV6-4 and TRBJ1-5; D is undetermined. Trimming took 6 bases from V and 6 from J, leaving 12 bases between them. Germline CDR1 reads MRHNA; CDR2 reads SNTAGT. The CDR3 is 13 amino acids. CDR3 nucleotide sequence: TGTGCCAGCAGCGGCGGCCTCACTCAGCCCCAGCATTTT. Amino acids: CASSGGLTQPQHF.

This clone has ten or more counts. The rearrangement joins TRBV7-9 to TRBJ2-1; possibly TRBD1 for D (6 bases). Trimming cost V 0 bases and J 7 bases, with 13 bases left between them. The CDR3 has 15 amino acids. Germline CDR1 and CDR2: SEHNR and FQNEAQ (reference sequence). CDR3 coding DNA: TGTGCCAGCAGCTTAGCGTTGGGGGCCGGGAATGAGCAGTTCTTC. It translates to CASSLALGAGNEQFF. The full variable domain, with the rest looked up from reference TRBV7-9 and TRBJ2-1, is DTGVSQNPRHKITKRGQNVTFRCDPISEHNRLYWYRQTLGQGPEFLTYFQNEAQLEKSRLLSDRFSAERPKGSFSTLEIQRTEQGDSAMYLCASSLALGAGNEQFFGPGTRLTVL.

The J gene is TRBJ2-3, the V gene TRBV27; TRBD2 agrees at 14 bases. Trimming took 6 bases from V and 4 from J; bases not matched to a gene: 3. This CDR3 spans 15 amino acids. Germline CDR1 reads MNHEY; CDR2 reads SMNVEV (reference sequence). The CDR3 spells CASRGTSGRPDTQYF. CDR3 coding DNA: TGTGCCAGCAGAGGGACTAGCGGGAGACCAGATACGCAGTATTTT.

This sequence joins TRBV19 and TRBJ1-4; D unresolved. Trimming stripped 1 base from V and 8 bases from J, with 11 bases between. From germline, CDR1 is LNHDA and CDR2 SQIVND (reference sequence). The CDR3 is 14 amino acids. The CDR3 sequence is CASSIAADPEKLFF. The DNA for the CDR3 is TGTGCCAGTAGTATAGCGGCTGACCCGGAAAAACTGTTTTTT. Complete variable domain (other parts from reference TRBV19 and TRBJ1-4): DGGITQSPKYLFRKEGQNVTLSCEQNLNHDAMYWYRQDPGQGLRLIYYSQIVNDFQKGDIAEGYSVSREKKESFPLTVTSAQKNPTAFYLCASSIAADPEKLFFGSGTQLSVL.

This clone has a count of ten or more. This sequence joins TRBV7-8 and TRBJ2-7; 8 positions agree with TRBD1. CDR1 and CDR2 (germline): SGHVS, FQNEAQ. Germline trimming cut 6 bases from V and 1 base from J; bases unmatched to any gene: 8. The CDR3 spans 15 residues. CDR3 nucleotides: TGTGCCAGCAGTTACGGACAGGGTCCATCCTACGAGCAGTACTTC. This codes for CASSYGQGPSYEQYF.

The chain recombines TRBV29-1 with TRBJ2-7; tentative D call: TRBD2 (5 bases). This CDR3 region has 13 residues. From germline, CDR1 is SQVTM and CDR2 ANQGSEA. Between the trimmed V and J ends, which lost 4 bases and 0 bases, there was a span of 10 bases. In nucleotides, the CDR3 is TGCAGCGTTGGGGAGCGGAACTCCTACGAGCAGTACTTC. Translating it yields CSVGERNSYEQYF.

This clone has only a few counts. This chain connects TRBV7-9 to TRBJ2-7; 10 bases line up with TRBD2. The CDR3 is 15 residues long. Germline V gene data show CDR1 as SEHNR and CDR2 as FQNEAQ (reference sequence). V lost 3 bases, J lost 2 bases, and 4 bases stayed unmatched. The CDR3 spells CASSFLAGEAYEQYF. The CDR3 DNA follows: TGTGCCAGCAGCTTTCTAGCGGGAGAGGCCTACGAGCAGTACTTC.

The V and J genes are TRBV11-2 and TRBJ2-3, with unresolved D. Germline assignment: CDR1 SGHAT and CDR2 FQNNGV. V dropped 0 bases and J dropped 5 bases, with 6 bases sitting between them. This CDR3 region has 13 residues. The CDR3 is CASSLDPRDTQYF. The CDR3, as DNA: TGTGCCAGCAGCTTAGACCCGAGAGATACGCAGTATTTT.

This clone was seen more than once but under ten times. The chain recombines TRBV19 with TRBJ1-2, with a tentative D call TRBD1 (6 bases). V lost 2 bases and J lost 6, with 10 bases in between. CDR3 length: 13 amino acids. From germline, CDR1 is LNHDA and CDR2 SQIVND (reference sequence). The CDR3: CASSIWTVDGYTF. CDR3 nucleotides: TGTGCCAGTAGTATATGGACAGTAGATGGCTACACCTTC.

V and J are TRBV28 and TRBJ1-5; possible D gene TRBD1, 6 bases. V lost 6 bases, J lost 3 bases, and 12 bases lay in between. This CDR3 has 14 residues. Germline assignment: CDR1 MDHEN and CDR2 SYDVKM. The CDR3: CASSPDRSNQPQHF. The CDR3 DNA is TGTGCCAGCAGCCCCGACAGGTCCAATCAGCCCCAGCATTTT.

V is TRBV27 and J is TRBJ2-7, with TRBD1 matching 7 bases. CDR1 and CDR2 from the germline V gene are MNHEY and SMNVEV (reference sequence). V shed 3 bases and J 2 bases; nucleotides not matched to a gene: 1. The CDR3 runs to 13 residues. The CDR3 region is CASSLGTAYEQYF. CDR3 bases: TGTGCCAGCAGTTTGGGGACAGCCTACGAGCAGTACTTC.

The chain has TRBV27 and TRBJ2-7, with 12 bases matching TRBD2. The CDR3 runs 15 residues. V trimming: 4 bases; J trimming: 6 bases; junction bases outside the gene matches: 7. CDR1 MNHEY and CDR2 SMNVEV come from the germline V gene (reference sequence). The CDR3 reads CASSSRTSGTLEQYF. For the CDR3, the DNA is TGTGCCAGCAGTTCCAGGACTAGCGGGACACTCGAGCAGTACTTC.

The chain couples TRBV5-1 to TRBJ2-5; TRBD2 aligns across 8 bases. Trimming removed 4 bases from V and 5 bases from J; junction bases left unmatched: 16. The germline gives CDR1 SGHRS, CDR2 YFSETQ. The CDR3 loop spans 17 amino acids. The DNA of the CDR3 is TGCGCCAGCAGCAATGGAAGGTTCCTAAAGCGGGAGGAGACCCAGTACTTC. This gives the protein CASSNGRFLKREETQYF.

V gene TRBV2 combines with J gene TRBJ2-5; possible D gene TRBD2, 5 bases. Germline V CDR1 and CDR2: SNHLY, FYNNEI. V lost 4 bases and J lost 5, with 17 bases in between. This CDR3 comprises 15 residues. Here the CDR3 reads CASSALSPRRETQYF. The CDR3 DNA reads as TGTGCCAGCAGTGCCCTCTCGCCCCGGAGGGAGACCCAGTACTTC. Filled out from reference TRBV2 and TRBJ2-5, the complete variable domain reads EPEVTQTPSHQVTQMGQEVILRCVPISNHLYFYWYRQILGQKVEFLVSFYNNEISEKSEIFDDQFSVERPDGSNFTLKIRSTKLEDSAMYFCASSALSPRRETQYFGPGTRLLVL.

The J gene is TRBJ1-1, the V gene TRBV19, with D tentatively TRBD1 (6 bases). Germline CDR1 reads LNHDA; CDR2 reads SQIVND (reference sequence). Between the trimmed V and J ends, which lost 3 bases and 5 bases, there was a span of 13 bases. The CDR3 runs to 14 residues. The CDR3 sequence: CASSIQQGPTEAFF. The CDR3 DNA reads as TGTGCCAGTAGTATTCAGCAGGGGCCTACTGAAGCTTTCTTT.

The V gene is TRBV5-4, the J gene TRBJ1-1, with no clear D. V lost 4 bases and J 0 bases, leaving 10 bases between the germline ends. Germline V gene sequence: CDR1 SGHNT, CDR2 YYREEE (reference sequence). This CDR3 has 14 residues. CDR3 sequence reads: CASSQTQMNTEAFF. CDR3 in DNA: TGTGCCAGCAGCCAAACACAGATGAACACTGAAGCTTTCTTT.

This chain joins TRBV6-1 and TRBJ2-7; 9 bases line up with TRBD2. The V gene end was trimmed by 6 bases and the J gene end by 3 bases; junction bases not matched to a gene: 9. The CDR3 has 15 amino acids. The germline V gene encodes CDR1 MNHNS and CDR2 SASEGT. The chain's CDR3 is CASRLTSGTIYEQYF. CDR3 bases: TGTGCCAGCAGACTGACTAGCGGCACAATCTACGAGCAGTACTTC.

The V call is TRBV6-1, the J call TRBJ1-5; TRBD1 is a possible D gene (5 bases). CDR1 is MNHNS, CDR2 SASEGT, per germline. There are 15 residues in the CDR3. Trimming took off 4 bases at V and 5 bases at J, with 15 bases between the two ends. The CDR3 region is CASSVGGSGYQPQHF. In DNA, the CDR3 is TGTGCCAGCAGTGTCGGGGGGTCCGGGTATCAGCCCCAGCATTTT.

This chain joins TRBV18 and TRBJ2-5, with 7 positions matching TRBD1. V shed 3 bases and J 1 base; nucleotides not matched to a gene: 5. Germline V lookup: CDR1 KGHSH, CDR2 LQKENI. The length of the CDR3 is 15 residues. The CDR3 bases are TGTGCCAGCTCACCGAACCGGGACAGCCAAGAGACCCAGTACTTC. This gives the protein CASSPNRDSQETQYF.

The chain joins TRBV6-5 to TRBJ1-1; possibly TRBD1 for D (6 bases). Germline V gene data show CDR1 as MNHEY and CDR2 as SVGAGI. The CDR3 runs to 14 residues. V lost 7 bases to trimming and J lost 6 bases, with 18 bases between them. The CDR3 nucleotides are TGTGCCAGCACTACAGGGAACCCTGGGGCTGAAGCTTTCTTT. This gives the protein CASTTGNPGAEAFF.

The chain carries TRBV19 and TRBJ1-5, with TRBD1 matching over 11 bases. This CDR3 region has 14 residues. V gave up 7 bases and J gave up 5 bases; unmatched junction bases: 4. Germline V gene lookup returns CDR1 LNHDA and CDR2 SQIVND (reference sequence). The CDR3 spells CASTGTGGHQPQHF. The CDR3 nucleotides are TGTGCCAGTACCGGGACAGGGGGACATCAGCCCCAGCATTTT.

The chain uses TRBV7-9 and TRBJ1-3; no firm D call. The CDR3 totals 12 residues. The ends were cut back, 5 bases at V and 0 bases at J, with 2 bases in the middle. Germline V gene sequence: CDR1 SEHNR, CDR2 FQNEAQ (reference sequence). The chain's CDR3 is CASSDSGNTIYF. In nucleotides, the CDR3 is TGTGCCAGCAGCGACTCTGGAAACACCATATATTTT. Full variable domain (rest looked up from reference TRBV7-9 and TRBJ1-3): DTGVSQNPRHKITKRGQNVTFRCDPISEHNRLYWYRQTLGQGPEFLTYFQNEAQLEKSRLLSDRFSAERPKGSFSTLEIQRTEQGDSAMYLCASSDSGNTIYFGEGSWLTVV.